This T cell receptor beta chain was sequenced during a study of T cell changes during pregnancy in multiple sclerosis. The protocol was immunoSEQ multiplex PCR, while the TCRdb copy is restricted to in-frame clones and leaves out a portion. The data contain about 40,000 clones, approximately 89% of them seen just once; the ten biggest clones take up around 5%. Germline CDR1 is MGHDK and CDR2 is SYGVNS. The CDR3 has 17 residues. V lost 7 bases to trimming and J lost 0 bases; unmatched junction nucleotides: 5. The receptor was isolated from a female donor in good health, enrolled as a control in a pregnancy study. The J gene is TRBJ1-6, the V gene TRBV25-1, with TRBD1 identical over 11 bases. The source material was peripheral blood, sampled in the first trimester of pregnancy. The CDR3 DNA reads as TGTGCCAGCACTGGGACAGGGGGTACCTCCTATAATTCACCCCTCCACTTT. It encodes CASTGTGGTSYNSPLHF.